These 13 T cell receptor beta chains were all obtained from the same sample, sequenced in a study of breast tumors, draining lymph nodes, adjacent tissues. TCRdb reanalysed the multiplex PCR reads using MiXCR and keeps one entry per CDR3 protein. The profile shows around 140,000 distinct CDR3 sequences, 20% to 25% of them singletons. Breast cancer patients provided tissue from their axillary draining lymph nodes. Sequenced: axillary lymph node tissue. Source of these receptors: a female donor with breast cancer. Some clones in this sample may be carry-over from other donors' samples.

In its sample, this clonotype was seen many times. This chain connects TRBV7-2 to TRBJ2-1; 8 bases align to TRBD2. The V and J ends lost 1 base and 4 bases, in that order; junction bases with no gene match: 9. The CDR3 runs to 17 residues. Per the germline V gene, CDR1 is SGHTA and CDR2 is FQGNSA. The CDR3 loop reads CASSLVGGGLVYNEQFF. DNA of the CDR3: TGTGCCAGCAGCTTAGTGGGGGGGGGACTAGTATACAATGAGCAGTTCTTC.

This clonotype was detected many times. The chain links TRBV11-2 to TRBJ2-7; TRBD2 matches at 7 bases. In germline, CDR1 is SGHAT, CDR2 FQNNGV. The CDR3 sequence is 16 residues long. Germline trimming cut 2 bases from V and 4 bases from J; bases unmatched to any gene: 11. Here the CDR3 DNA reads TGTGCCAGCAGCTTATCTCTCCGCGGGAGCTCTTACGAGCAGTACTTC. It encodes CASSLSLRGSSYEQYF.

This clonotype was counted ten times or more. This chain uses TRBV28 with TRBJ2-7; D unclear. Trimming took 5 bases from V and 0 from J, leaving 14 bases between them. This CDR3 spans 15 amino acids. The germline CDR1 and CDR2 sequences are MDHEN and SYDVKM. The CDR3 reads CASSPRHPFSYEQYF. The CDR3, as DNA: TGTGCCAGCAGTCCCAGGCATCCTTTCTCCTACGAGCAGTACTTC.

This clonotype was recorded many times. The chain employs TRBV6-2 or TRBV6-3 and TRBJ2-7; possibly TRBD1 or TRBD2 for D (5 bases each). Trimming left V 1 base short and J 1 base short, with 8 bases between. The CDR3 runs 14 residues. Looked up from germline, CDR1 is MNHEY and CDR2 is SVGEGT. Written as DNA, the CDR3 is TGTGCCAGCAGTTACTTGAGGGGATCCTACGAGCAGTACTTC. Translated: CASSYLRGSYEQYF.

A remark on this clonotype: This clone may be a read error of a much larger clone one base away. The rearrangement links TRBV2 to TRBJ2-1; no definite D call. V dropped 4 bases and J dropped 3 bases, with 7 bases sitting between them. Germline V gene lookup returns CDR1 SNHLY and CDR2 FYNNEI. The CDR3 totals 13 residues. The DNA for the CDR3 is TGTGCCAGCAGTGGATACATCTACAATGAGCAGTTCTTC. Translated: CASSGYIYNEQFF.

In its sample, this clonotype was seen many times. This sequence joins TRBV14 and TRBJ2-3, with TRBD2 matching over 15 bases. Unmatched junction bases numbered 7, after V lost 4 bases and J lost 5 bases. This CDR3 has 17 residues. CDR1 is SGHDN and CDR2 is FVKESK in the germline V gene. CDR3 residues: CASSRRTSGREKDTQYF. Here the CDR3 DNA reads TGTGCCAGCAGCCGGCGGACTAGCGGGAGGGAGAAAGATACGCAGTATTTT.

The sample holds many counts of this clonotype. The rearrangement joins TRBV20-1 to TRBJ2-3; 13 nucleotides agree with TRBD2. This CDR3 comprises 14 residues. The V and J ends lost 5 bases and 5 bases, in that order; junction bases with no gene match: 4. Germline V gene sequence: CDR1 DFQATT, CDR2 SNEGSKA (reference sequence). The CDR3 reads CSARTSGSLDTQYF. The CDR3 bases are TGCAGTGCTCGGACTAGCGGGAGCCTAGATACGCAGTATTTT.

This clonotype has a count of ten or more. The chain carries TRBV6-6 and TRBJ2-7; maybe TRBD2 (5 bases). The V gene's germline CDR1 is MNHNY and CDR2 SVGAGI (reference sequence). The CDR3 covers 12 residues. Trimming took off 7 bases at V and 7 bases at J, with 14 bases between the two ends. CDR3 in DNA: TGTGCCAGCACGGCTAGCAGTTGGGAGCAGTACTTC. Translated: CASTASSWEQYF.

In this sample, this clonotype turned up many times. V is TRBV6-1 and J is TRBJ1-2, with no clear D. The ends were cut back, 1 base at V and 7 bases at J, with 13 bases in the middle. The germline gives CDR1 MNHNS, CDR2 SASEGT. The CDR3 length is 14 residues. This CDR3 is CASSEGGGIGGYTF. CDR3 sequence (DNA): TGTGCCAGCAGTGAAGGAGGAGGGATCGGTGGCTACACCTTC.

This clonotype was observed many times. The V call is TRBV7-2, the J call TRBJ2-3; 7 nucleotides line up with TRBD1. Germline loops: CDR1 SGHTA, CDR2 FQGNSA. V shed 3 bases, J shed 2 bases, and the junction held 5 bases outside the gene matches. There are 15 residues in the CDR3. The CDR3 region has the DNA TGTGCCAGCAGCTTGGCGAGGGGGCTCACAGATACGCAGTATTTT. It translates to CASSLARGLTDTQYF.

This chain uses TRBV19 with TRBJ2-3, with TRBD2 as a possible D gene (6 bases). Germline V CDR1 and CDR2: LNHDA, SQIVND (reference sequence). The CDR3 runs 20 residues. V was trimmed by 7 bases and J by 0 bases, leaving 29 bases between them. The CDR3 bases are TGTGCCAGTAACGTGGGATTTCATAGCGGCGTGGGTTCTAGCACAGATACGCAGTATTTT. This sequence encodes CASNVGFHSGVGSSTDTQYF.

This clonotype was observed many times. CDR3 in amino acids: CASSYGLAGSYNEQFF. In DNA, the CDR3 is TGTGCCAGCAGTTACGGCCTAGCGGGATCCTACAATGAGCAGTTCTTC. The chain combines TRBV6-6 with TRBJ2-1; 9 bases line up with TRBD2. This CDR3 has 16 residues. Germline V lookup: CDR1 MNHNY, CDR2 SVGAGI (reference sequence). V was clipped by 2 bases and J by 1 base; unmatched bases: 3.

This clonotype has at least ten counts. The rearrangement links TRBV7-2 to TRBJ2-5; 7 bases fit TRBD1. Germline V gene lookup returns CDR1 SGHTA and CDR2 FQGNSA. Trimming removed 5 bases from V and 5 bases from J; junction bases left unmatched: 14. This CDR3 has 16 amino acids. The CDR3 DNA sequence: TGTGCCAGCAGCCCTGGCGGAGCAGGGGGTGGGGAGACCCAGTACTTC. It encodes CASSPGGAGGGETQYF.